The 32 T cell receptor beta chains given below trace back to one sample, sequenced in a study of Graves' ophthalmopathy and Graves' hyperthyroidism. RNA transcripts were the source from which TCR beta CDR3 regions were amplified. The workflow started with a first-round RT-PCR run with HTBI primers and then moved on to a second-round multiplex PCR. TCRdb itself ran the multiplex PCR reads through MiXCR, one entry per CDR3 protein. The profile shows 170,000 or so distinct CDR3 sequences, under 40% of them singletons. Sample: peripheral blood. All receptors come from a woman aged 40 to 50 with Graves' ophthalmopathy.

This sequence joins TRBV6-1 and TRBJ2-7, with 8 bases lining up with TRBD1. Germline V gives CDR1 MNHNS, CDR2 SASEGT. With 8 bases clipped from V and 3 bases from J, the junction kept 9 bases outside the gene matches. The CDR3 has 14 amino acids. CDR3: CASEFPGGGYEQYF. CDR3 nucleotide sequence: TGTGCCAGCGAATTCCCAGGGGGCGGCTACGAGCAGTACTTC.

There are many counts of this clonotype. No conserved phenylalanine or tryptophan is present at the end of the CDR3, so a read error is the likely explanation. The chain uses TRBV27 and TRBJ1-5; no reliable D call. This CDR3 has 14 amino acids. The germline V gene has CDR1 MNHEY and CDR2 SMNVEV (reference sequence). The ends were cut back, 3 bases at V and 2 bases at J, with 8 bases in the middle. Here the CDR3 DNA reads TGTGCCAGCAGTTTCGGGCAGGGCAATCAGCCCCAGCATCTT. Amino acids: CASSFGQGNQPQHL.

In this sample, this clonotype turned up a few times. The rearrangement uses TRBV6-2 or TRBV6-3 and TRBJ2-7; D perhaps matches TRBD1 (6 bases). CDR3 length: 16 amino acids. The germline V gene has CDR1 MNHEY and CDR2 SVGEGT. Between the trimmed V and J ends, which lost 0 bases and 3 bases, there was a span of 15 bases. The DNA for the CDR3 is TGTGCCAGCAGTTACTCGAAGGATCAGGGGAACTACGAGCAGTACTTC. It translates to CASSYSKDQGNYEQYF.

The CDR3 reads CASSLGGQITEAFF. In DNA, the CDR3 is TGTGCCAGCAGCTTGGGAGGACAGATCACTGAAGCTTTCTTT. The rearrangement uses TRBV7-2 and TRBJ1-1, with D possibly being TRBD1 (6 bases). The CDR3 loop spans 14 amino acids. Germline V CDR1 and CDR2: SGHTA, FQGNSA. Trimming shortened V by 3 bases and J by 4 bases, and 12 bases separated the two germline ends.

This chain's CDR3 is CATSRTPGQGNTEAFF. In DNA, the CDR3 is TGTGCCACCAGCAGAACACCGGGACAGGGAAACACTGAAGCTTTCTTT. The chain recombines TRBV15 with TRBJ1-1; the match to TRBD1 covers 9 bases. CDR3 length: 16 residues. Losses at the gene ends were 2 bases for V and 2 bases for J; bases not matched to a gene: 6. Germline-derived CDR1 and CDR2 are LNHNV and YYDKDF (reference sequence).

This clonotype came up many times. This chain connects TRBV10-3 to TRBJ1-6; 7 bases map to TRBD1. The CDR3 has 16 residues. The V segment lost 5 bases and the J segment 7 bases; nucleotides outside the gene matches: 11. Germline V gives CDR1 ENHRY, CDR2 SYGVKD. CDR3 DNA sequence: TGTGCCATCAGTTCGGCAGGGGGGGTGAGGAATTCACCCCTCCACTTT. Encoded protein: CAISSAGGVRNSPLHF.

The chain couples TRBV7-9 to TRBJ2-7; D unresolved. Per germline, CDR1 SEHNR and CDR2 FQNEAQ (reference sequence). The CDR3 is made up of 14 amino acids. The V gene lost 4 bases and the J gene lost 3 bases, with 13 bases spanning the gap. This CDR3 reads CASSSQPRSYEQYF. The CDR3 DNA is TGTGCCAGCAGCTCGCAGCCCCGAAGCTACGAGCAGTACTTC.

A few counts support this clonotype. The rearrangement links TRBV15 to TRBJ1-5; no clear D. CDR1 is LNHNV and CDR2 is YYDKDF in the germline V gene (reference sequence). V lost 0 bases and J 4 bases, leaving 1 base between the germline ends. The CDR3 contains 12 residues. The CDR3 region is CATSRDNQPQHF. CDR3 nucleotide sequence: TGTGCCACCAGCAGAGATAATCAGCCCCAGCATTTT.

The chain is built from TRBV7-9 and TRBJ2-2, with D unresolved. The CDR3 is 12 residues long. V lost 5 bases, J lost 6 bases, and 7 bases lay in between. Germline V lookup: CDR1 SEHNR, CDR2 FQNEAQ (reference sequence). The CDR3 is CASSRLAGELFF. DNA of the CDR3: TGTGCCAGCAGCCGGCTGGCCGGGGAGCTGTTTTTT.

This clonotype was picked up many times. This chain links TRBV28 with TRBJ1-1; D unresolved. CDR1 MDHEN and CDR2 SYDVKM come from the germline V gene. This CDR3 is built from 17 residues. V gave up 1 base and J gave up 1 base, with 16 bases separating them. The CDR3 region is CASSLFLAVTQNTEAFF. CDR3 bases: TGTGCCAGCAGTTTATTTTTAGCGGTCACACAGAACACTGAAGCTTTCTTT.

The chain is built from TRBV6-2 or TRBV6-3 and TRBJ1-1; 9 nucleotides align to TRBD1. Germline V gene lookup returns CDR1 MNHEY and CDR2 SVGEGT. The V and J ends lost 2 bases and 1 base, in that order; junction bases with no gene match: 5. The CDR3 spans 16 residues. CDR3 protein: CASSYRTGEKNTEAFF. CDR3 nucleotide sequence: TGTGCCAGCAGTTACCGGACAGGGGAGAAGAACACTGAAGCTTTCTTT.

This clonotype was seen ten or more times. The chain carries TRBV6-4 and TRBJ2-7; no firm D call. The CDR3 runs 13 residues. Germline CDR1 and CDR2: MRHNA and SNTAGT. Trimming took 6 bases from V and 3 from J, leaving 12 bases between them. The CDR3 protein is CASSPSGDYEQYF. The CDR3 nucleotides are TGTGCCAGCAGCCCCAGTGGAGACTACGAGCAGTACTTC.

The rearrangement links TRBV27 to TRBJ1-6, with D possibly matching TRBD1 (6 bases). This CDR3 region has 15 residues. Germline values: CDR1 MNHEY, CDR2 SMNVEV (reference sequence). V was clipped by 1 base and J by 6 bases, with 10 bases between them. CDR3 coding DNA: TGTGCCAGCAGTTTATTCCGGACAGTTAATTCACCCCTCCACTTT. This encodes CASSLFRTVNSPLHF.

This clonotype was observed many times. Likely a read error: the CDR3 ends without its conserved phenylalanine or tryptophan. This rearrangement joins TRBV9 to TRBJ2-2; TRBD2 agrees at 7 bases. Germline assignment: CDR1 SGDLS and CDR2 YYNGEE. CDR3 length: 17 amino acids. J lost 2 bases, V lost 0 bases, and 7 bases had no gene match. As DNA, the CDR3 is TGTGCCAGCAGCGTAGAGTCTGCGGGAGTAAACACCGGGGAGCTGTTTCTT. Encoded protein: CASSVESAGVNTGELFL.

The J gene is TRBJ2-2, the V gene TRBV6-1; D is unclear. The V gene lost 5 bases and the J gene lost 2 bases, with 9 bases spanning the gap. CDR1 is MNHNS, CDR2 SASEGT, per germline. CDR3 size: 14 residues. CDR3: CASSMGPNTGELFF. The CDR3 DNA is TGTGCCAGCAGTATGGGCCCTAACACCGGGGAGCTGTTTTTT.

This clonotype was seen many times. This chain links TRBV7-9 with TRBJ2-5; 10 bases align to TRBD1. This CDR3 has 16 residues. Germline lookup yields CDR1 SEHNR and CDR2 FQNEAQ (reference sequence). With 5 bases clipped from V and 4 bases from J, the junction kept 10 bases outside the gene matches. CDR3 nucleotide sequence: TGTGCCAGCAGCCATCCGGGACAGGGGACGAGAGAGACCCAGTACTTC. This translates into CASSHPGQGTRETQYF.

Many counts were recorded for this clonotype. The V call is TRBV2, the J call TRBJ2-2; D unresolved. V dropped 7 bases and J dropped 2 bases, with 8 bases sitting between them. The germline gives CDR1 SNHLY, CDR2 FYNNEI. There are 13 residues in the CDR3. CDR3 bases: TGTGCCAGCAAGAGACAAAACACCGGGGAGCTGTTTTTT. It yields the protein CASKRQNTGELFF.

This clonotype was picked up many times. The rearrangement joins TRBV6-5 to TRBJ1-3; unclear D gene. Trimming took 2 bases from V and 0 from J, leaving 5 bases between them. CDR1 MNHEY and CDR2 SVGAGI come from the germline V gene. CDR3 length: 14 amino acids. The chain's CDR3 is CASSYQSSGNTIYF. CDR3 coding DNA: TGTGCCAGCAGTTACCAGAGCTCTGGAAACACCATATATTTT.

V is TRBV24-1 and J is TRBJ1-2; D possibly corresponds to TRBD1 (5 bases). The CDR3 is made up of 18 amino acids. From germline, CDR1 is KGHDR and CDR2 SFDVKD. Trimming removed 3 bases at V and 4 bases at J, with 23 bases between. The CDR3 bases are TGTGCCACCAGTGATGATCGTGCTGTGATTTCAGGGTTCTATGGCTACACCTTC. It encodes CATSDDRAVISGFYGYTF.

This clonotype was detected a few times. The chain couples TRBV6-1 to TRBJ1-3; no firm D call. Germline CDR1 reads MNHNS; CDR2 reads SASEGT. The CDR3 has 14 amino acids. Trimming left V 2 bases short and J 3 bases short, with 8 bases between. The CDR3 DNA follows: TGTGCCAGCAGTGAATTGTCAGTTGGAAACACCATATATTTT. Translating it yields CASSELSVGNTIYF.

This clonotype was counted once. This chain links TRBV6-2 or TRBV6-3 with TRBJ1-5, with unresolved D. The CDR3 covers 15 residues. The germline V and J ends were trimmed by 0 bases and 7 bases, with 13 bases remaining between them. The germline CDR1 and CDR2 sequences are MNHEY and SVGEGT. The CDR3 DNA follows: TGTGCCAGCAGTTACTCGCGGGGTATGGGGCAGCCCCAGCATTTT. This gives the protein CASSYSRGMGQPQHF.

DNA for the CDR3: TGCAGCGTTGAATCCAGGGGGGCCTACGAGCAGTACTTC. Residues: CSVESRGAYEQYF. V usage is TRBV29-1 and J usage is TRBJ2-7; possibly TRBD1 for D (7 bases). Trimming cost V 2 bases and J 2 bases, with 10 bases left between them. The CDR3 extends over 13 amino acids. The germline V gene encodes CDR1 SQVTM and CDR2 ANQGSEA.

This clonotype came up once. V is TRBV7-9 and J is TRBJ2-7; D is ambiguous. The germline V gene encodes CDR1 SEHNR and CDR2 FQNEAQ (reference sequence). Deletions cut 2 bases from V and 4 bases from J, with 6 bases between. CDR3 length equals 12 residues. CDR3 sequence (DNA): TGTGCCAGCAGCTTAAAAGAGTACGAGCAGTACTTC. Translating gives CASSLKEYEQYF.

The rearrangement uses TRBV6-2 or TRBV6-3 and TRBJ2-7, with TRBD2 identical over 10 bases. The CDR3 spans 15 residues. Losses at the gene ends were 5 bases for V and 7 bases for J; bases not matched to a gene: 11. CDR1 MNHEY and CDR2 SVGEGT come from the germline V gene. The CDR3 sequence: CASSPSGRAGREQYF. CDR3 nucleotides: TGTGCCAGCAGTCCCAGCGGGAGGGCTGGGAGAGAGCAGTACTTC.

This clonotype showed up many times. The chain employs TRBV13 and TRBJ2-4; 8 nucleotides line up with TRBD1. This CDR3 is built from 16 residues. The V gene's germline CDR1 is PRHDT and CDR2 FYEKMQ (reference sequence). J gave up 1 base and V 3 bases, and 5 bases lay outside the gene matches. CDR3 in amino acids: CASSLGQVMAKNIQYF. CDR3 DNA: TGTGCCAGCAGCTTGGGACAGGTTATGGCCAAAAACATTCAGTACTTC.

This clonotype was counted many times. CDR3 region: CASSLARVQYF. The CDR3 DNA sequence: TGTGCCAGCAGCTTGGCCCGTGTGCAGTACTTC. The V call is TRBV11-2, the J call TRBJ2-7, with D unclear. CDR3 length equals 11 residues. The V end was cut by 3 bases, the J end by 9 bases, with 9 bases between. The germline V gene has CDR1 SGHAT and CDR2 FQNNGV.

This clonotype was counted many times. The V gene is TRBV6-5, the J gene TRBJ1-2; D might be TRBD1 (5 bases). The germline V gene has CDR1 MNHEY and CDR2 SVGAGI. There are 13 residues in the CDR3. Trimming took 2 bases from V and 1 from J, leaving 5 bases between them. CDR3 nucleotide sequence: TGTGCCAGCAGTTACGACAGTAACTATGGCTACACCTTC. Protein: CASSYDSNYGYTF.

The chain is built from TRBV7-8 and TRBJ1-1; the D is unclear. V lost 2 bases and J lost 2, with 9 bases in between. This CDR3 spans 14 amino acids. Germline lookup yields CDR1 SGHVS and CDR2 FQNEAQ. CDR3 sequence (DNA): TGTGCCAGCAGCTTACAGAGGATTAACACTGAAGCTTTCTTT. This gives the protein CASSLQRINTEAFF.

This clonotype was observed at least ten times. The chain joins TRBV28 to TRBJ1-2; D unclear. Germline V gives CDR1 MDHEN, CDR2 SYDVKM. This CDR3 spans 12 amino acids. The germline V and J ends were trimmed by 11 bases and 0 bases, with 10 bases remaining between them. The CDR3 is CAGSDTNYGYTF. The CDR3 DNA reads as TGTGCCGGATCGGATACTAACTATGGCTACACCTTC.

The rearrangement uses TRBV28 and TRBJ2-7; D is possibly TRBD1 (6 bases). Germline assignment: CDR1 MDHEN and CDR2 SYDVKM. V was trimmed by 6 bases and J by 3 bases, leaving 12 bases between them. CDR3 length: 13 amino acids. In DNA form, the CDR3 reads TGTGCCAGCAGATTCGGACAGATCTACGAGCAGTACTTC. Protein sequence: CASRFGQIYEQYF.

This clonotype has at least ten counts. V is TRBV7-2 and J is TRBJ2-7; TRBD1 is a possible D gene (5 bases). The CDR3 length is 15 residues. CDR1 is SGHTA, CDR2 FQGNSA, per germline. Deletions cut 0 bases from V and 3 bases from J, with 12 bases between. Here the CDR3 reads CASSLARQGFYEQYF. The CDR3 DNA is TGTGCCAGCAGCTTAGCGCGGCAGGGATTCTACGAGCAGTACTTC.

This clonotype was observed many times. The chain links TRBV6-1 to TRBJ2-7; maybe TRBD2 (7 bases). Trimming cost V 5 bases and J 1 base, with 15 bases left between them. The CDR3 is 15 residues long. CDR1 is MNHNS, CDR2 SASEGT, per germline. DNA for the CDR3: TGTGCCAGCAGTAGTTCAGAGGGGGGGTCCTACGAGCAGTACTTC. Protein: CASSSSEGGSYEQYF.